This T cell receptor beta chain was documented in a study of blood T cell repertoires in COVID-19. Study summary: Donors in the United States, Italy and Spain gave samples during acute or convalescent COVID-19.

This clone was picked up one time. Sequencing used immunoSEQ multiplex PCR; TCRdb keeps in-frame clones, though not all of them. The sample contains over 150,000 clones, over 70% of which appear only once. Germline lookup yields CDR1 LNHNV and CDR2 YYDKDF (reference sequence). CDR3 length: 19 residues. V was shortened by 0 bases and J by 11 bases, with 26 bases between the two germline ends. This chain links TRBV15 with TRBJ1-6; tentative D call: TRBD1 (6 bases). The clonotype comes from a woman between 35 and 50 years old with COVID-19, enrolled during active disease. Specimen: peripheral blood. The CDR3 sequence is CATSRDGMTGSVAFAPLHF. DNA for the CDR3: TGTGCCACCAGCAGAGACGGTATGACAGGCTCAGTAGCGTTTGCACCCCTCCACTTT.